This TCR beta chain was documented in a study of cytomegalovirus exposure and HLA in healthy donors. Study-wide results and caveats: An observed cluster of highly shared sequence variants was recorded as a likely sequencing artifact. The later analysis indicated that the majority of CMV-associated TCR beta chains appeared HLA-restricted.

On this clone: Its matching antigen is unknown.

PCR primers comprised 60 Vbeta and 13 Jbeta primers. Here immunoSEQ multiplex PCR was the method, and the copy in TCRdb shows in-frame clones only, minus some. The sample gives over 100,000 clones, 79% of which show up once; 2.5% to 3.5% is in the top ten. V was shortened by 0 bases and J by 1 base, with 7 bases between the two germline ends. Germline V lookup: CDR1 MNHEY, CDR2 SMNVEV (reference sequence). This CDR3 spans 14 amino acids. V is TRBV27 and J is TRBJ2-7, with TRBD1 as a possible D gene (5 bases). This TCR came from a woman between 18 and 29 years old in good health and CMV-seropositive. Sequencing used PBMCs. Written as DNA, the CDR3 is TGTGCCAGCAGTTTATCAGGGGTGTCCTACGAGCAGTACTTC. Its translation: CASSLSGVSYEQYF.